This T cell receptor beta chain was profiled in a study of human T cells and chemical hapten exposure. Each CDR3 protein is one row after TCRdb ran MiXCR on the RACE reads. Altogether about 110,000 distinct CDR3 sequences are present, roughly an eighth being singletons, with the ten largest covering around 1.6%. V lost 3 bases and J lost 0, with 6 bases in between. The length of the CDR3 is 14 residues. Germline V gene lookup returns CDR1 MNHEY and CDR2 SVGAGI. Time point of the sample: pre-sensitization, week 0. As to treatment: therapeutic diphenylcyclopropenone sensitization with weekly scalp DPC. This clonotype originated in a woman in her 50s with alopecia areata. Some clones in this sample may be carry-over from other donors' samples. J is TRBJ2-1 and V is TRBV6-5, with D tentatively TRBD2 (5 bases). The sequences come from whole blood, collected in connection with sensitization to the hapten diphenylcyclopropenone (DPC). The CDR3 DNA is TGTGCCAGCAGTTATCGGGGCTCCTACAATGAGCAGTTCTTC. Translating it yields CASSYRGSYNEQFF.